These 20 T cell receptor beta chains were sequenced from one sample in a study of breast tumors, draining lymph nodes, adjacent tissues. TCRdb recomputed calls from the multiplex PCR reads with MiXCR, one row per CDR3 protein. The table has about 270,000 distinct CDR3 sequences, over 25% seen once; the top ten hold 0.85% to 1.3%. Breast cancer patients provided tissue from their axillary draining lymph nodes. The sample consisted of axillary lymph node tissue. These receptors originate from a female donor with breast cancer. Some clones in this sample may be carry-over from other donors' samples.

Many counts were recorded for this clonotype. The J gene is TRBJ2-5, the V gene TRBV11-3; 11 positions match TRBD2. Germline lookup yields CDR1 SGHNT and CDR2 YENEEA. V lost 5 bases to trimming and J lost 4 bases; unmatched junction nucleotides: 9. The CDR3 has 16 amino acids. CDR3 protein: CASSPGLAGGGETQYF. CDR3 nucleotide sequence: TGTGCCAGCAGCCCCGGTCTAGCGGGAGGCGGAGAGACCCAGTACTTC. Filled out from reference TRBV11-3 and TRBJ2-5, the complete variable domain reads EAGVVQSPRYKIIEKKQPVAFWCNPISGHNTLYWYLQNLGQGPELLIRYENEEAVDDSQLPKDRFSAERLKGVDSTLKIQPAELGDSAVYLCASSPGLAGGGETQYFGPGTRLLVL.

As concerns this clonotype: A read error may be the cause here, since a much bigger clone is one base away. The chain links TRBV19 to TRBJ2-1, with 10 bases lining up with TRBD2. CDR1 and CDR2 from the germline V gene are LNHDA and SQIVND (reference sequence). The CDR3 totals 17 residues. The DNA for the CDR3 is TGTGCCAGTAGTGAGGGGTTGCTAGCGGGAGTGAAACTTGAGCAGTCCTTC. Translating it yields CASSEGLLAGVKLEQSF.

This clonotype was counted many times. CDR3 bases: TGTGCCAGCAGCTTGGTAGCGGGGGGCGAGAAGACCCAGTACTTC. Translating it yields CASSLVAGGEKTQYF. This chain uses TRBV5-4 with TRBJ2-5; 10 nucleotides align to TRBD2. The CDR3 extends over 15 amino acids. Germline CDR1 SGHNT, CDR2 YYREEE (reference sequence). J gave up 6 bases and V 0 bases, and 5 bases lay outside the gene matches. Using reference TRBV5-4 and TRBJ2-5 for the parts outside the CDR3, the full variable domain is ETGVTQSPTHLIKTRGQQVTLRCSSQSGHNTVSWYQQALGQGPQFIFQYYREEENGRGNFPPRFSGLQFPNYSSELNVNALELDDSALYLCASSLVAGGEKTQYFGPGTRLLVL.

The sample holds many counts of this clonotype. The chain couples TRBV28 to TRBJ1-6; no definite D call. This CDR3 contains 14 residues. Per germline, CDR1 MDHEN and CDR2 SYDVKM. The germline V and J ends were trimmed by 7 bases and 0 bases, with 7 bases remaining between them. Here the CDR3 reads CASTLPSYNSPLHF. CDR3 DNA: TGTGCCAGCACATTGCCCTCCTATAATTCACCCCTCCACTTT. Using reference TRBV28 and TRBJ1-6 for the parts outside the CDR3, the full variable domain is DVKVTQSSRYLVKRTGEKVFLECVQDMDHENMFWYRQDPGLGLRLIYFSYDVKMKEKGDIPEGYSVSREKKERFSLILESASTNQTSMYLCASTLPSYNSPLHFGNGTRLTVT.

This clonotype was detected only a few times. The gene calls are TRBV11-3 and TRBJ1-6; 8 nucleotides agree with TRBD1. The J segment lost 5 bases and the V segment lost 6 bases, leaving 15 bases of the junction unmatched. CDR3 length equals 18 residues. Germline V gene data show CDR1 as SGHNT and CDR2 as YENEEA. The CDR3 DNA reads TGTGCCAGCAGTTTATTTTCCAACAAACAGGGGGATAATTCACCCCTCCACTTT. Its translation: CASSLFSNKQGDNSPLHF.

This chain links TRBV24-1 with TRBJ2-7; 10 nucleotides agree with TRBD2. The V segment lost 5 bases and the J segment 4 bases; nucleotides outside the gene matches: 4. The CDR3 sequence is 14 residues long. Germline lookup yields CDR1 KGHDR and CDR2 SFDVKD. The CDR3 DNA reads TGTGCCACCAGTGGGTCTAGCGGGAGATACGAGCAGTACTTC. This encodes CATSGSSGRYEQYF.

As for this clonotype: A much larger clonotype is one base distant, so this may be a read error. V is TRBV6-4 and J is TRBJ2-7, with D possibly being TRBD1 or TRBD2 (5 bases each). From germline, CDR1 is MRHNA and CDR2 SNTAGT. The CDR3 length is 15 residues. CDR3 loop: CAGSGGGVLSYEQYF. DNA of the CDR3: TGTGCCGGCAGTGGTGGGGGAGTTTTGTCCTACGAGCAGTACTTC.

In its sample, this clonotype was seen many times. CDR3 loop: CASSSGRWYEQYF. In DNA, the CDR3 is TGTGCCAGCAGTTCTGGCAGGTGGTACGAGCAGTACTTC. The gene calls are TRBV6-5 and TRBJ2-7; D is unresolved. This CDR3 region has 13 residues. Germline V lookup: CDR1 MNHEY, CDR2 SVGAGI. Trimming took 4 bases from V and 4 from J, leaving 11 bases between them.

The chain is built from TRBV6-2 or TRBV6-3 and TRBJ2-7; weak D call: TRBD2 (5 bases). The CDR3 length is 13 residues. The V end was cut by 5 bases, the J end by 2 bases, with 10 bases between. Germline CDR1 is MNHEY and CDR2 is SVGEGT. CDR3 sequence (DNA): TGTGCCAGCAGTCCAGCGGCAACCTACGAGCAGTACTTC. It translates to CASSPAATYEQYF.

Note on this clonotype: This may stem from a read error, because a much larger clone lies one nucleotide away. This chain connects TRBV7-3 to TRBJ2-7, with TRBD1 as a possible D gene (8 bases). The V and J ends lost 5 bases and 0 bases respectively, with 17 bases between them. This CDR3 has 16 amino acids. CDR1 and CDR2 from the germline V gene are SGHTA and FQGTGA. The CDR3 spells CASSPEQGGNSYEQYF. In DNA form, the CDR3 reads TGTGCCAGCAGCCCCGAACAGGGGGGGAACTCCTACGAGCAGTACTTC.

Comment on this clonotype: The junction and the germline gene differ at one end; a read error may be behind it. This chain joins TRBV7-2 and TRBJ2-5; TRBD2 agrees at 10 bases. Per germline, CDR1 SGHTA and CDR2 FQGNSA. This CDR3 has 16 amino acids. The CDR3: CGSSFGASGSQETQYF. In nucleotides, the CDR3 is TGTGGCAGCAGCTTCGGGGCTAGCGGGAGCCAAGAGACCCAGTACTTT.

This clonotype has at least ten counts. The rearrangement joins TRBV19 to TRBJ1-5; the match to TRBD1 covers 7 bases. V trimming: 6 bases; J trimming: 1 base; junction bases outside the gene matches: 6. CDR1 and CDR2 from the germline V gene are LNHDA and SQIVND (reference sequence). The CDR3 sequence is 15 residues long. CDR3 in amino acids: CASSNRGQSNQPQHF. In DNA, the CDR3 is TGTGCCAGTAGCAATAGGGGACAGAGCAATCAGCCCCAGCATTTT.

The CDR3: CASSLSRASVSGELFF. The CDR3 DNA follows: TGTGCCAGCAGCTTGAGCAGGGCGAGTGTGTCCGGGGAGCTGTTTTTT. This chain links TRBV5-6 with TRBJ2-2, with D maybe TRBD1 (5 bases). Germline CDR1 SGHDT, CDR2 YYEEEE. Deletions cut 1 base from V and 6 bases from J, with 16 bases between. The CDR3 spans 16 residues.

This clonotype was observed many times. The chain combines TRBV12-3 or TRBV12-4 with TRBJ2-3, with a tentative D call TRBD1 (5 bases). This CDR3 has 12 amino acids. V lost 6 bases to trimming and J lost 10 bases, with 14 bases between them. The CDR3 here is CASSEDSPPQYF. DNA for the CDR3: TGTGCCAGCAGCGAAGACAGCCCTCCGCAGTATTTT.

The CDR3 spells CASLIWGGPNSYEQYF. The CDR3 DNA sequence: TGTGCCAGCCTCATTTGGGGGGGGCCCAACTCCTACGAGCAGTACTTC. V gene TRBV6-2 or TRBV6-3 combines with J gene TRBJ2-7; weak D call: TRBD2 (7 bases). The V and J ends lost 8 bases and 0 bases respectively, with 20 bases between them. Germline V gene lookup returns CDR1 MNHEY and CDR2 SVGEGT. The CDR3 covers 16 residues.

This clonotype was seen ten or more times. The V call is TRBV4-3, the J call TRBJ2-2; the D is unclear. The CDR3 has 16 amino acids. V lost 5 bases, J lost 0 bases, and 13 bases lay in between. Germline values: CDR1 LGHNA, CDR2 YSLEER. This chain's CDR3 is CASSFQTSANTGELFF. The CDR3 nucleotides are TGCGCCAGCAGCTTTCAGACTTCGGCGAACACCGGGGAGCTGTTTTTT.

This clonotype was recorded at least ten times. The V call is TRBV20-1, the J call TRBJ2-2; D possibly corresponds to TRBD2 (6 bases). In germline, CDR1 is DFQATT, CDR2 SNEGSKA (reference sequence). The V and J ends lost 3 bases and 4 bases respectively, with 9 bases between them. The CDR3 length is 13 residues. CDR3 region: CSASDGSTGELFF. The CDR3 bases are TGCAGTGCTAGTGACGGGAGCACCGGGGAGCTGTTTTTT.

This clonotype showed up just a few times. A much larger clone lies one base from this, so it may be a read error. The gene calls are TRBV6-6 and TRBJ1-5, with D perhaps matching TRBD1 (5 bases). There are 15 residues in the CDR3. The V gene's germline CDR1 is MNHNY and CDR2 SVGAGI (reference sequence). CDR3 coding DNA: TGTGCCAGCTGGAGCGGGATGGGGGTAAATCGGCCCCAGCATTTT. Translated: CASWSGMGVNRPQHF.

With respect to this clonotype: A much more abundant neighbour one base away suggests this may be a read error. The rearrangement links TRBV5-1 to TRBJ1-4; D remains ambiguous. There are 18 residues in the CDR3. Trimming shortened V by 4 bases and J by 7 bases, and 26 bases separated the two germline ends. In germline, CDR1 is SGHRS, CDR2 YFSETQ. Here the CDR3 DNA reads TGCGCCAGCAGCCAATCCCGGGAACTAAATCCCCGGAGTGAAAAACTGTTTTTT. Residues: CASSQSRELNPRSEKLFF.

The rearrangement uses TRBV12-3 or TRBV12-4 and TRBJ2-6; maybe TRBD2 (5 bases). CDR3 length: 20 residues. The V end was cut by 2 bases, the J end by 4 bases, with 24 bases between. The CDR3 DNA is TGTGCCAGCAGTTTACGGGCCCAGGCTTTCTCAAGACTAGGGGCCAACGTCCTGACTTTC. This sequence encodes CASSLRAQAFSRLGANVLTF.